This entry features one T cell receptor (beta chain) sequence. Clones were sequenced by immunoSEQ multiplex PCR, and TCRdb holds only the in-frame ones, with some missing. The sample includes about 120,000 clones, over 80% of them seen just once. V was clipped by 4 bases and J by 2 bases, with 15 bases between them. CDR1 and CDR2 (germline): MNHEY, SVGAGI. The CDR3 totals 15 residues. This sample is drawn from a study of blood T cell repertoires in COVID-19. Across the whole study: Samples taken during acute and convalescent COVID-19 were collected in the United States, Italy and Spain.

The chain is built from TRBV6-5 and TRBJ2-7; D may be TRBD2 (5 bases). The sequenced material came from peripheral blood. This TCR was recovered from a woman in her sixties or seventies with acute or convalescent COVID-19. The CDR3 region has the DNA TGTGCCAGCAGTTTTATGTCTAGCCAAGCCTACGAGCAGTACTTC. Its translation: CASSFMSSQAYEQYF.